This entry lists 23 T cell receptor beta chains sequenced from one sample in a study of blood T cell repertoires in COVID-19. Clones were sequenced by immunoSEQ multiplex PCR, and TCRdb holds only the in-frame ones, with some missing. This table holds fewer than 100,000 clones, about 80% found once. The sequencing input was peripheral blood. Every receptor here comes from a woman in her 70s with acute or convalescent COVID-19.

This clone was observed a handful of times. This chain links TRBV19 with TRBJ1-5, with D tentatively TRBD1 (5 bases). The V gene's germline CDR1 is LNHDA and CDR2 SQIVND (reference sequence). The CDR3 length is 14 residues. V dropped 5 bases and J dropped 3 bases, with 11 bases sitting between them. CDR3 in amino acids: CASSAGGSNQPQHF. The CDR3 coding sequence is TGTGCCAGTAGTGCCGGGGGTTCCAATCAGCCCCAGCATTTT.

The J gene is TRBJ2-7, the V gene TRBV6-6, with TRBD2 matching over 8 bases. The ends lost 5 bases at V and 0 bases at J; junction bases unmatched: 6. From germline, CDR1 is MNHNY and CDR2 SVGAGI (reference sequence). This CDR3 spans 15 amino acids. DNA for the CDR3: TGTGCCAGCAGTCCTACTAGCGGAGTCTCCTACGAGCAGTACTTC. This codes for CASSPTSGVSYEQYF.

The V call is TRBV6-2 or TRBV6-3, the J call TRBJ2-1; 8 bases map to TRBD1. The CDR3 is made up of 15 amino acids. The germline V gene encodes CDR1 MNHEY and CDR2 SVGEGT. Trimming cost V 4 bases and J 4 bases; bases outside gene matches: 6. The CDR3 DNA reads as TGTGCCAGCAGTTCAGGGGGCGCATCTTACAATGAGCAGTTCTTC. It specifies CASSSGGASYNEQFF.

V usage is TRBV7-2 and J usage is TRBJ2-1, with 13 bases aligning to TRBD2. J lost 11 bases, V lost 6 bases, and 10 bases had no gene match. The CDR3 covers 15 residues. CDR1 SGHTA and CDR2 FQGNSA come from the germline V gene. The CDR3 reads CASRAGLAGKGKQFF. In DNA, the CDR3 is TGTGCCAGCAGGGCGGGACTAGCGGGGAAGGGCAAGCAGTTCTTC.

This clone was detected once. The chain recombines TRBV3-1 (or the pseudogene TRBV3-2) with TRBJ1-1; D remains unclear. Per the germline V gene, CDR1 is LGHDT and CDR2 is YNNKEL (reference sequence). This CDR3 contains 14 residues. Trimming cost V 0 bases and J 0 bases, with 5 bases left between them. The CDR3 spells CASSQEGLNTEAFF. CDR3 nucleotide sequence: TGTGCCAGCAGCCAAGAGGGCCTGAACACTGAAGCTTTCTTT.

This rearrangement joins TRBV6-5 to TRBJ2-5, with 7 bases identical to TRBD2. Germline CDR1 and CDR2: MNHEY and SVGAGI. CDR3 length: 16 residues. With V trimmed by 0 bases and J by 4 bases, 8 bases remained unmatched. CDR3 sequence reads: CASSYSASSGSETQYF. Here the CDR3 DNA reads TGTGCCAGCAGTTACTCGGCGTCTAGCGGCTCAGAGACCCAGTACTTC.

The chain couples TRBV5-1 to TRBJ1-4; D possibly corresponds to TRBD1 (5 bases). Trimming cost V 1 base and J 5 bases, with 12 bases left between them. Germline V gene sequence: CDR1 SGHRS, CDR2 YFSETQ. The CDR3 has 15 amino acids. The CDR3 sequence is CASSLPRGGNEKLFF. CDR3 DNA: TGCGCCAGCAGCTTGCCGCGGGGGGGAAATGAAAAACTGTTTTTT.

The CDR3 sequence is CASTLGGPSNYGYTF. The DNA for the CDR3 is TGTGCCAGCACCTTGGGGGGACCCTCTAACTATGGCTACACCTTC. This chain uses TRBV11-2 with TRBJ1-2, with TRBD1 as a possible D gene (5 bases). CDR1 is SGHAT and CDR2 is FQNNGV in the germline V gene. CDR3 length: 15 amino acids. V lost 7 bases, J lost 0 bases, and 15 bases lay in between.

This chain joins TRBV5-8 and TRBJ1-1; 9 nucleotides agree with TRBD1. V dropped 3 bases and J dropped 4; count of bases not matched to a gene: 7. Germline V gene sequence: CDR1 SGHTS, CDR2 YDEGEE. CDR3 length equals 15 residues. CDR3 nucleotides: TGTGCCAGCAGCTCTTCGGGGACAGGGTTCACTGAAGCTTTCTTT. As protein: CASSSSGTGFTEAFF.

The chain joins TRBV5-5 to TRBJ1-3; D gene uncertain. The CDR3 contains 15 residues. V gave up 0 bases and J gave up 0 bases, with 7 bases separating them. From germline, CDR1 is SGHKS and CDR2 YYEKEE (reference sequence). Written as DNA, the CDR3 is TGTGCCAGCAGCTTGGGCGTTGCCTCTGGAAACACCATATATTTT. Translated, it gives CASSLGVASGNTIYF.

This chain uses TRBV6-5 with TRBJ1-3; D not certain. This CDR3 contains 15 residues. CDR1 MNHEY and CDR2 SVGAGI come from the germline V gene. V lost 10 bases and J 0 bases, leaving 16 bases between the germline ends. CDR3 nucleotide sequence: TGTGCCACCCGAGAAGGACTCCCCTCTGGAAACACCATATATTTT. Translated, it gives CATREGLPSGNTIYF.

The chain uses TRBV6-2 or TRBV6-3 and TRBJ1-1; D remains unclear. Germline V lookup: CDR1 MNHEY, CDR2 SVGEGT. This CDR3 is 16 amino acids long. Trimming stripped 2 bases from V and 0 bases from J, with 13 bases between. The CDR3 bases are TGTGCCAGCAGTTACCCCCAAACAGAGTTGAACACTGAAGCTTTCTTT. Its protein product is CASSYPQTELNTEAFF.

In the case of this clone: At one end, the junction sequence differs from germline, possibly due to a read error. The gene calls are TRBV6-2 or TRBV6-3 and TRBJ1-5; the match to TRBD1 covers 12 bases. CDR3 length: 15 amino acids. Germline values: CDR1 MNHEY, CDR2 SVGEGT. CDR3 protein: CASSPGTGGKQPQHF. The CDR3 DNA reads as TGTGCCAGCAGCCCCGGGACAGGGGGCAAACAGCCCCAGCATTTT.

The chain recombines TRBV25-1 with TRBJ2-7; 8 bases fit TRBD1. The CDR3 contains 16 residues. Trimming cost V 4 bases and J 4 bases; bases outside gene matches: 12. CDR1 and CDR2 (germline): MGHDK, SYGVNS. The CDR3 is CASSGRDRGAGYEQYF. CDR3 nucleotides: TGTGCCAGCAGTGGAAGAGACAGGGGAGCCGGTTACGAGCAGTACTTC.

CDR3 sequence: CASSLDTGKHSPLHF. The CDR3 DNA sequence: TGTGCCAGCAGCTTAGATACAGGGAAGCATTCACCCCTCCACTTT. The rearrangement links TRBV7-6 to TRBJ1-6; maybe TRBD1 (6 bases). Germline CDR1 and CDR2: SGHVS and FNYEAQ. This CDR3 contains 15 residues. V dropped 1 base and J dropped 8 bases, with 12 bases sitting between them.

The CDR3 protein is CASSLWDSNTEAFF. The CDR3 nucleotides read TGCGCCAGCAGCTTGTGGGACAGTAACACTGAAGCTTTCTTT. V usage is TRBV5-1 and J usage is TRBJ1-1, with 7 bases matching TRBD1. The trim removed 1 base at V and 2 bases at J, leaving 2 bases unmatched. CDR1 is SGHRS and CDR2 is YFSETQ in the germline V gene. The CDR3 runs 14 residues. Looking up the rest from reference TRBV5-1 and TRBJ1-1 gives the full variable domain: KAGVTQTPRYLIKTRGQQVTLSCSPISGHRSVSWYQQTPGQGLQFLFEYFSETQRNKGNFPGRFSGRQFSNSRSEMNVSTLELGDSALYLCASSLWDSNTEAFFGQGTRLTVV.

The sample holds a few counts of this clone. CDR3 region: CAWMSTSGVSYEQYF. The CDR3 DNA is TGTGCCTGGATGAGCACTAGCGGGGTCTCCTACGAGCAGTACTTC. This rearrangement joins TRBV30 to TRBJ2-7; 10 nucleotides match TRBD2. The CDR3 has 15 amino acids. Germline V lookup: CDR1 GTSNPN, CDR2 SVGIG (reference sequence). V shed 4 bases, J shed 0 bases, and the junction held 6 bases outside the gene matches.

CDR3 nucleotide sequence: TGTGCCACCAGCAGAGGGGGGACTAGCAGAAACAATGAGCAGTTCTTC. Residues: CATSRGGTSRNNEQFF. The chain joins TRBV15 to TRBJ2-1, with TRBD2 matching over 9 bases. The J segment lost 5 bases and the V segment lost 1 base, leaving 6 bases of the junction unmatched. The germline CDR1 and CDR2 sequences are LNHNV and YYDKDF (reference sequence). The CDR3 extends over 16 amino acids.

Comments on this clone: The same CDR3 also results from other DNA sequences found in this sample. This rearrangement joins TRBV2 to TRBJ1-2, with D possibly TRBD1 on 5 matching bases. The V end lost 6 bases, the J end lost 2 bases, and 10 bases lay between the germline ends. The germline gives CDR1 SNHLY, CDR2 FYNNEI. The CDR3 has 13 amino acids. CDR3 amino acids: CASSLDSNYGYTF. The CDR3 DNA is TGTGCCAGCAGCTTAGACAGCAACTATGGCTACACCTTC.

The V call is TRBV5-1, the J call TRBJ2-6; perhaps TRBD2 as D (5 bases). Trimming removed 1 base at V and 1 base at J, with 15 bases between. This CDR3 comprises 18 residues. Germline V lookup: CDR1 SGHRS, CDR2 YFSETQ. The CDR3 spells CASSLWAGGFSGANVLTF. The CDR3 region has the DNA TGCGCCAGCAGCTTGTGGGCAGGAGGTTTTTCTGGGGCCAACGTCCTGACTTTC.

The rearrangement links TRBV30 to TRBJ1-5, with 9 bases identical to TRBD1. The CDR3 spans 15 residues. J gave up 2 bases and V 1 base, and 3 bases lay outside the gene matches. Germline CDR1 reads GTSNPN; CDR2 reads SVGIG (reference sequence). As DNA, the CDR3 is TGTGCCTGGAGTGGGGGACAGGGACGCAATCAGCCCCAGCATTTT. It specifies CAWSGGQGRNQPQHF.

The chain recombines TRBV6-5 with TRBJ2-5; 9 bases are a match to TRBD1. Germline values: CDR1 MNHEY, CDR2 SVGAGI. The CDR3 has 14 amino acids. The trim removed 6 bases at V and 2 bases at J, leaving 4 bases unmatched. The CDR3 DNA is TGTGCCAGCAGCTACAGGGGGCCTCAAGAGACCCAGTACTTC. Its translation: CASSYRGPQETQYF.

The chain carries TRBV3-1 (or the pseudogene TRBV3-2) and TRBJ2-6; TRBD1 matches 8 bases. The CDR3 sequence is 19 residues long. Germline V gene data show CDR1 as LGHDT and CDR2 as YNNKEL (reference sequence). Unmatched junction bases numbered 11, after V lost 4 bases and J lost 0 bases. DNA of the CDR3: TGTGCCAGCAGCCCTGTTGGCGGGACAGGCCTCTCTGGGGCCAACGTCCTGACTTTC. It translates to CASSPVGGTGLSGANVLTF.